The 20 T cell receptor beta chains reported below all come from one sample, sequenced in a study of blood T cell repertoires in COVID-19. Sequencing used immunoSEQ multiplex PCR; TCRdb keeps in-frame clones, though not all of them. The sample has about 150,000 clones, 80% to 90% seen once. The sample was peripheral blood. The receptors originated from a man aged 18 to 29 with COVID-19, enrolled during active disease.

The chain recombines TRBV7-9 with TRBJ2-5, with TRBD1 matching 8 bases. Germline assignment: CDR1 SEHNR and CDR2 FQNEAQ (reference sequence). There are 16 residues in the CDR3. Germline trimming cut 5 bases from V and 5 bases from J; bases unmatched to any gene: 13. CDR3 protein: CASSPRGRGTPETQYF. The CDR3 DNA sequence: TGTGCCAGCAGCCCCAGGGGGCGCGGGACCCCCGAGACCCAGTACTTC.

This clone was picked up many times. The chain employs TRBV5-1 and TRBJ1-1; 7 nucleotides line up with TRBD1. This CDR3 is built from 13 residues. Trimming cost V 4 bases and J 5 bases; bases outside gene matches: 5. The V gene's germline CDR1 is SGHRS and CDR2 YFSETQ. CDR3 loop: CASSPTGRTEAFF. CDR3 coding DNA: TGCGCCAGCAGCCCGACAGGGAGGACTGAAGCTTTCTTT.

V usage is TRBV27 and J usage is TRBJ2-1; 14 bases align to TRBD2. V dropped 4 bases and J dropped 7; count of bases not matched to a gene: 12. CDR3 length equals 18 residues. The germline V gene encodes CDR1 MNHEY and CDR2 SMNVEV (reference sequence). The CDR3 protein is CASSSFRVTSGRANEQFF. In DNA form, the CDR3 reads TGTGCCAGCAGTTCCTTTCGTGTGACTAGCGGGAGGGCGAATGAGCAGTTCTTC.

This clone has just a few counts. This rearrangement joins TRBV27 to TRBJ1-2; TRBD1 matches at 8 bases. Trimming removed 7 bases from V and 8 bases from J; junction bases left unmatched: 12. This CDR3 has 14 amino acids. Germline lookup yields CDR1 MNHEY and CDR2 SMNVEV (reference sequence). DNA of the CDR3: TGTGCCAGCACTCCCCTTTCGGGACAGGACGGCTACACCTTC. Amino acids: CASTPLSGQDGYTF.

The chain couples TRBV29-1 to TRBJ2-7; TRBD1 agrees at 9 bases. The CDR3 extends over 16 amino acids. Per germline, CDR1 SQVTM and CDR2 ANQGSEA. V lost 4 bases and J lost 2; bases outside the gene matches: 12. The CDR3 loop is CSVVGTGMPPTYEQYF. The CDR3 DNA reads as TGCAGCGTTGTCGGGACAGGGATGCCTCCTACCTACGAGCAGTACTTC.

This clone was observed a handful of times. The DNA of the CDR3 is TGTGCCAGCAGATACGGGACTAGCGACGCCTACGAGCAGTACTTC. Protein: CASRYGTSDAYEQYF. The V and J genes are TRBV7-2 and TRBJ2-7; 10 bases match TRBD2. The CDR3 covers 15 residues. V was clipped by 6 bases and J by 2 bases; unmatched bases: 7. CDR1 is SGHTA and CDR2 is FQGNSA in the germline V gene.

The rearrangement links TRBV28 to TRBJ1-1, with D possibly matching TRBD1 (6 bases). The length of the CDR3 is 20 residues. Between the trimmed V and J ends, which lost 0 bases and 4 bases, there was a span of 27 bases. The germline CDR1 and CDR2 sequences are MDHEN and SYDVKM. Here the CDR3 DNA reads TGTGCCAGCAGTTTATGTATTACGAAACAGGGTCCTGGACTGTGCACTGAAGCTTTCTTT. Translated, it gives CASSLCITKQGPGLCTEAFF.

This clone was counted a single time. The gene calls are TRBV30 and TRBJ2-1, with TRBD2 matching 9 bases. CDR1 and CDR2 (germline): GTSNPN, SVGIG (reference sequence). Germline trimming cut 5 bases from V and 6 bases from J; bases unmatched to any gene: 8. This CDR3 spans 14 amino acids. CDR3 loop: CAWVAGVGGNEQFF. CDR3 bases: TGTGCCTGGGTAGCGGGAGTCGGAGGCAATGAGCAGTTCTTC.

DNA of the CDR3: TGTGCCAGCAGTTACTCACCATTAGGGGATGGTCAGTACTTC. The encoded protein is CASSYSPLGDGQYF. The J gene is TRBJ2-4, the V gene TRBV6-5; D might be TRBD1 (5 bases). CDR1 and CDR2 from the germline V gene are MNHEY and SVGAGI. V was cut by 0 bases and J by 12 bases, with 15 bases left in between. This CDR3 contains 14 residues.

The J gene is TRBJ2-3, the V gene TRBV28, with TRBD2 matching over 10 bases. With V trimmed by 5 bases and J by 5 bases, 13 bases remained unmatched. The CDR3 contains 17 residues. The germline CDR1 and CDR2 sequences are MDHEN and SYDVKM. In DNA form, the CDR3 reads TGTGCCAGCAGTCTCTCCTTATCTAGCGGGAGAATAGATACGCAGTATTTT. Translated: CASSLSLSSGRIDTQYF.

The chain links TRBV29-1 to TRBJ1-4; no definite D call. CDR3 length: 13 residues. V lost 8 bases and J 7 bases, leaving 17 bases between the germline ends. Per the germline V gene, CDR1 is SQVTM and CDR2 is ANQGSEA. DNA of the CDR3: TGCAGCACCTCCACCCGTAACGGTGAAAAACTGTTTTTT. Residues: CSTSTRNGEKLFF. The whole variable domain, filled in from reference TRBV29-1 and TRBJ1-4, reads SAVISQKPSRDICQRGTSLTIQCQVDSQVTMMFWYRQQPGQSLTLIATANQGSEATYESGFVIDKFPISRPNLTFSTLTVSNMSPEDSSIYLCSTSTRNGEKLFFGSGTQLSVL.

The rearrangement links TRBV24-1 to TRBJ2-5; a possible D gene is TRBD1 (6 bases). This CDR3 is 14 amino acids long. Trimming stripped 5 bases from V and 3 bases from J, with 12 bases between. CDR1 KGHDR and CDR2 SFDVKD come from the germline V gene. The DNA for the CDR3 is TGTGCCACCAGTGCGGACAGAAGGGAAGAGACCCAGTACTTC. It yields the protein CATSADRREETQYF.

V usage is TRBV7-2 and J usage is TRBJ2-1; TRBD2 matches 7 bases. This CDR3 has 15 amino acids. The V gene's germline CDR1 is SGHTA and CDR2 FQGNSA. J lost 5 bases, V lost 3 bases, and 7 bases had no gene match. DNA of the CDR3: TGTGCCAGCAGCTTGAGGCTAGCGGCTGACAATGAGCAGTTCTTC. Protein product: CASSLRLAADNEQFF.

The V and J genes are TRBV28 and TRBJ2-7, with a weak D call TRBD2 (6 bases). This CDR3 contains 14 residues. Per germline, CDR1 MDHEN and CDR2 SYDVKM. V was clipped by 6 bases and J by 2 bases, with 14 bases between them. The DNA of the CDR3 is TGTGCCAGCAGCCTGGGACTTAAAACCTACGAGCAGTACTTC. Amino acid sequence: CASSLGLKTYEQYF.

As concerns this clone: The junction does not match germline at one end; this may be a read error. The chain is built from TRBV30 and TRBJ1-4, with 7 bases fitting TRBD1. Germline values: CDR1 GTSNPN, CDR2 SVGIG (reference sequence). The CDR3 has 13 amino acids. CDR3 nucleotide sequence: TGTGCCTGGAGCGCCCAGCCGGGACAGAAGCTACTTTTT. Protein: CAWSAQPGQKLLF.

The rearrangement joins TRBV6-2 or TRBV6-3 to TRBJ1-5, with 11 positions matching TRBD1. V shed 3 bases and J 5 bases; nucleotides not matched to a gene: 6. Germline values: CDR1 MNHEY, CDR2 SVGEGT. The CDR3 totals 16 residues. The CDR3 nucleotides read TGTGCCAGCAGTTATCGGAGGACAGGGGGCCATCAGCCCCAGCATTTT. This codes for CASSYRRTGGHQPQHF.

The chain employs TRBV3-1 (or the pseudogene TRBV3-2) and TRBJ2-7, with no clear D. Between the trimmed V and J ends, which lost 8 bases and 0 bases, there was a span of 14 bases. This CDR3 is 14 amino acids long. Germline CDR1 reads LGHDT; CDR2 reads YNNKEL (reference sequence). DNA of the CDR3: TGTGCCAGCGCCTCGGATGGGCCCTCCTACGAGCAGTACTTC. Protein sequence: CASASDGPSYEQYF.

The chain couples TRBV6-5 to TRBJ2-3; weak D call: TRBD1 (6 bases). The V and J ends lost 2 bases and 4 bases respectively, with 13 bases between them. This CDR3 has 15 amino acids. Germline values: CDR1 MNHEY, CDR2 SVGAGI. CDR3 region: CASSYALQGPDTQYF. DNA of the CDR3: TGTGCCAGCAGTTACGCCTTACAGGGTCCAGATACGCAGTATTTT.

This chain links TRBV6-5 with TRBJ2-2, with 9 positions matching TRBD2. The CDR3 spans 15 residues. Germline trimming cut 4 bases from V and 5 bases from J; bases unmatched to any gene: 5. Germline V gene data show CDR1 as MNHEY and CDR2 as SVGAGI. DNA of the CDR3: TGTGCCAGCAGTTTCGTAGCGGGAGAGACCGGGGAGCTGTTTTTT. Protein sequence: CASSFVAGETGELFF.

The chain employs TRBV6-2 or TRBV6-3 and TRBJ2-4, with 10 bases fitting TRBD2. Unmatched junction bases numbered 7, after V lost 0 bases and J lost 5 bases. Germline CDR1 MNHEY, CDR2 SVGEGT. The CDR3 spans 17 residues. The CDR3 spells CASSYSWRLAGENIQYF. In nucleotides, the CDR3 is TGTGCCAGCAGTTACTCGTGGCGGCTAGCGGGAGAAAACATTCAGTACTTC.